The 6 T cell receptor beta chains listed next were all sequenced from one sample in a study of T cell responses to AZD1222 COVID-19 vaccine. TCRdb's copy holds only in-frame clones and misses some; the assay was immunoSEQ multiplex PCR. The sample holds about 190,000 clones, roughly 90% seen once. The source was peripheral blood, collected on day 0 of AZD1222 vaccination. These receptors came from an adult in good health.

This clone has just a few counts. Other DNA sequences of this sample code for an identical CDR3. V and J are TRBV5-1 and TRBJ2-2, with TRBD1 as a possible D gene (6 bases). Trimming cost V 0 bases and J 8 bases, with 11 bases left between them. The germline V gene encodes CDR1 SGHRS and CDR2 YFSETQ. CDR3 size: 14 residues. CDR3 sequence (DNA): TGCGCCAGCAGCTTGGCTGGGGGCGCGGGGGAGCTGTTTTTT. It yields the protein CASSLAGGAGELFF.

The chain has TRBV5-1 and TRBJ2-5; D unclear. CDR3 length equals 14 residues. Between the trimmed V and J ends, which lost 4 bases and 4 bases, there was a span of 14 bases. Germline loops: CDR1 SGHRS, CDR2 YFSETQ. The CDR3 reads CASSPIQTTETQYF. For the CDR3, the DNA is TGCGCCAGCAGCCCTATCCAGACCACAGAGACCCAGTACTTC.

The gene calls are TRBV10-3 and TRBJ2-3, with D tentatively TRBD1 (5 bases). The V end lost 2 bases, the J end lost 0 bases, and 6 bases lay between the germline ends. The germline V gene encodes CDR1 ENHRY and CDR2 SYGVKD. The length of the CDR3 is 14 residues. The CDR3 here is CAISEAGSTDTQYF. Written as DNA, the CDR3 is TGTGCCATCAGTGAGGCAGGGAGCACAGATACGCAGTATTTT.

This clone has only a few counts. The V call is TRBV28, the J call TRBJ1-6, with TRBD1 matching over 11 bases. The ends lost 5 bases at V and 9 bases at J; junction bases unmatched: 12. The CDR3 is 17 amino acids. Germline loops: CDR1 MDHEN, CDR2 SYDVKM. CDR3 loop: CASSPGVGTGGFSPLHF. In DNA form, the CDR3 reads TGTGCCAGCAGTCCCGGGGTTGGGACAGGGGGTTTTTCACCCCTCCACTTT.

V and J are TRBV30 and TRBJ2-7; 7 nucleotides agree with TRBD2. CDR1 and CDR2 from the germline V gene are GTSNPN and SVGIG (reference sequence). The CDR3 consists of 15 residues. The junction had 14 bases not matched to a gene; V was cut back by 7 bases and J by 2 bases. The CDR3 here is CAFTERLASTYEQYF. The CDR3 coding sequence is TGTGCCTTTACCGAGAGACTAGCCAGCACCTACGAGCAGTACTTC.

The chain uses TRBV7-6 and TRBJ1-1, with D maybe TRBD1 (6 bases). Germline CDR1 is SGHVS and CDR2 is FNYEAQ. The CDR3 is 14 amino acids. Trimming pared 5 bases from V and 5 bases from J, leaving 15 bases between. The CDR3 DNA reads as TGTGCCAGCAGCGAACGGGGGGCGCTTACTGAAGCTTTCTTT. Its translation: CASSERGALTEAFF.